A single sample is the source of the 3 T cell receptor beta chains below, sequenced in a study of CD8 T cells in ankylosing spondylitis (dated by TCRdb to 2017 to 2019). Libraries came from 5' RACE. The data were produced on an Illumina HiSeq 2500. In TCRdb, the public reads were trimmed at Q25 with fastp and aligned with MiXCR, with productive beta chains retained. Merged by CDR3 protein, the rows form single entries marked with the most common genes and DNA. This sample lists under 150,000 distinct CDR3 sequences; about 13% were detected once. The top ten constitute approximately 3% of the sample. The specimen sequenced was blood, either unsorted or a sorted T cell fraction (not recorded which). These receptors originate from a female donor with ankylosing spondylitis or in good health (not recorded which).

This clonotype was found many times. The chain carries TRBV6-6 and TRBJ2-1; D is possibly TRBD2 (6 bases). There are 12 residues in the CDR3. Trimming pared 5 bases from V and 10 bases from J, leaving 12 bases between. The germline V gene has CDR1 MNHNY and CDR2 SVGAGI (reference sequence). The CDR3 region is CASSPRLGEQFF. The CDR3 region has the DNA TGTGCCAGCAGTCCGAGACTAGGCGAGCAGTTCTTC.

This rearrangement joins TRBV7-2 to TRBJ2-5; the match to TRBD2 covers 8 bases. With V trimmed by 2 bases and J by 0 bases, 2 bases remained unmatched. The CDR3 totals 15 residues. Germline CDR1 SGHTA, CDR2 FQGNSA. This CDR3 is CASSLRGRYQETQYF. The DNA for the CDR3 is TGTGCCAGCAGCTTACGCGGGAGGTACCAAGAGACCCAGTACTTC.

This clonotype was detected only a few times. The V and J genes are TRBV5-1 and TRBJ2-7, with D uncertain. Trimming pared 0 bases from V and 0 bases from J, leaving 10 bases between. The germline CDR1 and CDR2 sequences are SGHRS and YFSETQ. The CDR3 extends over 15 amino acids. The CDR3 reads CASSLVERSSYEQYF. CDR3 coding DNA: TGCGCCAGCAGCTTGGTTGAAAGGAGCTCCTACGAGCAGTACTTC.